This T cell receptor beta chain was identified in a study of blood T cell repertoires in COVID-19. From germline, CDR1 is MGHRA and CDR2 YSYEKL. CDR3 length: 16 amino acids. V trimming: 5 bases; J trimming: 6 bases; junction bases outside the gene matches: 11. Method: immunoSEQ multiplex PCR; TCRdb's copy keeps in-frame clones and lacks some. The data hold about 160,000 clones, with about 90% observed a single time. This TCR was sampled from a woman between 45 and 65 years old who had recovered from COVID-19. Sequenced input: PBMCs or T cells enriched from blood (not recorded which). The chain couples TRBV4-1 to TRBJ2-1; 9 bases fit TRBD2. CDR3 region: CASSSSLAGYFNEQFF. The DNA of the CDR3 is TGCGCCAGCAGCTCCTCCCTAGCGGGATACTTCAATGAGCAGTTCTTC.